This entry describes one TCR beta chain. Its antigen is as yet unknown. This record belongs to a study of T cell responses to AZD1222 COVID-19 vaccine. The overall study: Second doses at about 4 or about 12 weeks were pooled. Study results and caveats: It was only five to seven AZD1222 recipients who were seropositive at baseline. Repertoire sampling happened only post peak T cell response. Donor demographics were predominantly white British with a female majority; clonal diversity may be underestimated.

The germline V and J ends were trimmed by 8 bases and 5 bases, with 9 bases remaining between them. Germline CDR1 reads GTSNPN; CDR2 reads SVGIG (reference sequence). The CDR3 is made up of 10 amino acids. The data were produced by immunoSEQ multiplex PCR, yet TCRdb's version contains in-frame clones alone and is incomplete. The table lists 150,000 to 200,000 clones, 93% of them singletons. V gene TRBV30 combines with J gene TRBJ1-1, with no clear D. This receptor was obtained from an adult in good health. The source was peripheral blood, collected on day 0 of AZD1222 vaccination. CDR3 DNA: TGTGCCAGCGGGTGGACTGAAGCTTTCTTT. Translation: CASGWTEAFF.